The 26 T cell receptor beta chains below all came from one sample that was sequenced in a study of blood T cell repertoires in COVID-19. Data came from immunoSEQ multiplex PCR; TCRdb stores just in-frame clones and leaves some out. Seen here are over 150,000 clones, roughly four fifths observed once, and the top ten hold roughly 2.7%. Sequencing input: peripheral blood. The source of these receptors is an elderly woman with COVID-19, enrolled during active disease.

V gene TRBV2 combines with J gene TRBJ1-2; D is undetermined. The germline V gene has CDR1 SNHLY and CDR2 FYNNEI. The CDR3 spans 13 residues. V lost 5 bases and J lost 0, with 7 bases in between. CDR3 DNA sequence: TGTGCCAGCAGTCCCATTCCTAACTATGGCTACACCTTC. Translation gives CASSPIPNYGYTF. The whole variable domain, remainder taken from reference TRBV2 and TRBJ1-2, is EPEVTQTPSHQVTQMGQEVILRCVPISNHLYFYWYRQILGQKVEFLVSFYNNEISEKSEIFDDQFSVERPDGSNFTLKIRSTKLEDSAMYFCASSPIPNYGYTFGSGTRLTVV.

This chain links TRBV19 with TRBJ2-5; D gene uncertain. Germline V gene lookup returns CDR1 LNHDA and CDR2 SQIVND (reference sequence). The CDR3 runs 12 residues. Trimming cost V 4 bases and J 5 bases, with 8 bases left between them. Written as DNA, the CDR3 is TGTGCCAGTAGTAGTTTGGGCGAGACCCAGTACTTC. Its translation: CASSSLGETQYF.

The chain employs TRBV5-8 and TRBJ2-7; TRBD1 might be the D (5 bases). This CDR3 region has 15 residues. CDR1 and CDR2 from the germline V gene are SGHTS and YDEGEE. Trimming cost V 2 bases and J 5 bases, with 17 bases left between them. CDR3 sequence: CASSFRGFTWNEQYF. In DNA form, the CDR3 reads TGTGCCAGCAGCTTTAGGGGTTTTACTTGGAACGAGCAGTACTTC.

CDR3 region: CSGQGNSEQFF. The CDR3 DNA reads TGCAGTGGCCAGGGGAATAGCGAGCAGTTCTTC. The chain combines TRBV20-1 with TRBJ2-1; a weak D match, TRBD1 (6 bases). The CDR3 sequence is 11 residues long. V shed 7 bases and J shed 10 bases, with 14 bases lying between them. CDR1 DFQATT and CDR2 SNEGSKA come from the germline V gene (reference sequence).

V usage is TRBV5-1 and J usage is TRBJ2-7, with D maybe TRBD2 (6 bases). The ends were cut back, 0 bases at V and 4 bases at J, with 11 bases in the middle. Germline assignment: CDR1 SGHRS and CDR2 YFSETQ. The CDR3 is 14 amino acids. CDR3 loop: CASSLGGRMYEQYF. The CDR3 coding sequence is TGCGCCAGCAGCTTGGGAGGGAGGATGTACGAGCAGTACTTC.

The chain couples TRBV5-5 to TRBJ2-7; no clear D. This CDR3 spans 12 amino acids. V shed 4 bases and J shed 6 bases, with 11 bases lying between them. Germline CDR1 SGHKS, CDR2 YYEKEE (reference sequence). The CDR3 loop reads CASSNRGVEQYF. The DNA of the CDR3 is TGTGCCAGCAGCAATCGAGGTGTCGAGCAGTACTTC.

Remarks on this clone: Other DNA sequences in the same sample also yield this CDR3. The chain joins TRBV5-4 to TRBJ2-7; D is unclear. The V gene lost 0 bases and the J gene lost 4 bases, with 11 bases spanning the gap. CDR3 length equals 14 residues. Germline V gives CDR1 SGHNT, CDR2 YYREEE (reference sequence). In DNA form, the CDR3 reads TGTGCCAGCAGCTTGGGCGGCCTGAGTTACGAGCAGTACTTC. Its protein product is CASSLGGLSYEQYF.

The genes are TRBV7-8 and TRBJ1-2, with 10 bases aligning to TRBD1. Per the germline V gene, CDR1 is SGHVS and CDR2 is FQNEAQ. This CDR3 contains 15 residues. V shed 5 bases and J 4 bases; nucleotides not matched to a gene: 7. The CDR3 bases are TGTGCCAGCAGCGCCGACAGGGGGCCGAGCTATGGCTACACCTTC. Its translation: CASSADRGPSYGYTF.

The V gene is TRBV28, the J gene TRBJ1-2; perhaps TRBD1 as D (6 bases). Germline V lookup: CDR1 MDHEN, CDR2 SYDVKM. V was pared by 5 bases and J by 0 bases, with 16 bases between. CDR3 length: 16 amino acids. CDR3 loop: CASSRYGTIANYGYTF. In nucleotides, the CDR3 is TGTGCCAGCAGTAGATATGGGACAATAGCTAACTATGGCTACACCTTC.

The chain recombines TRBV5-6 with TRBJ2-5, with D maybe TRBD2 (6 bases). Trimming removed 3 bases from V and 5 bases from J, with 11 bases in between. The CDR3 extends over 13 amino acids. Germline V gives CDR1 SGHDT, CDR2 YYEEEE. The CDR3: CASSWGDRETQYF. Here the CDR3 DNA reads TGTGCCAGCAGCTGGGGGGACCGGGAGACCCAGTACTTC. Variable domain in full (rest from reference TRBV5-6 and TRBJ2-5): DAGVTQSPTHLIKTRGQQVTLRCSPKSGHDTVSWYQQALGQGPQFIFQYYEEEERQRGNFPDRFSGHQFPNYSSELNVNALLLGDSALYLCASSWGDRETQYFGPGTRLLVL.

This chain links TRBV11-2 with TRBJ2-2; D gene uncertain. Trimming pared 3 bases from V and 3 bases from J, leaving 8 bases between. The germline V gene has CDR1 SGHAT and CDR2 FQNNGV. This CDR3 has 14 amino acids. In DNA, the CDR3 is TGTGCCAGCAGCTTTGGCTTTGACACCGGGGAGCTGTTTTTT. It codes for CASSFGFDTGELFF.

This chain's CDR3 is CASSPTVNTGELFF. The CDR3 DNA reads as TGTGCCAGCAGTCCGACAGTGAACACCGGGGAGCTGTTTTTT. This chain uses TRBV28 with TRBJ2-2, with D tentatively TRBD1 (5 bases). V was pared by 5 bases and J by 1 base, with 8 bases between. Germline V gene sequence: CDR1 MDHEN, CDR2 SYDVKM. The CDR3 has 14 residues.

This chain connects TRBV4-2 to TRBJ1-2; D is undetermined. The V end lost 0 bases, the J end lost 9 bases, and 14 bases lay between the germline ends. The CDR3 extends over 14 amino acids. Germline loops: CDR1 LGHNA, CDR2 YNFKEQ. CDR3 loop: CASSQDETLLSYTF. The DNA of the CDR3 is TGTGCCAGCAGCCAAGATGAGACTCTTCTAAGCTACACCTTC.

The V call is TRBV29-1, the J call TRBJ2-7; 10 nucleotides align to TRBD1. With V trimmed by 6 bases and J by 6 bases, 11 bases remained unmatched. The germline V gene encodes CDR1 SQVTM and CDR2 ANQGSEA. The CDR3 spans 14 residues. The CDR3 bases are TGCAGCGTGGTACGGGACAGGGGAGATAGCGAGCAGTACTTC. This sequence encodes CSVVRDRGDSEQYF.

The gene calls are TRBV30 and TRBJ2-7, with TRBD1 matching over 10 bases. The CDR3 is 15 amino acids. The germline V gene encodes CDR1 GTSNPN and CDR2 SVGIG (reference sequence). V lost 1 base and J lost 3; bases outside the gene matches: 6. The CDR3 region has the DNA TGTGCCTGGAGTGGGACGGGACAGGGGCGCTACGAGCAGTACTTC. This encodes CAWSGTGQGRYEQYF.

The genes are TRBV5-1 and TRBJ2-3; D not resolved. The CDR3 has 16 residues. V lost 4 bases, J lost 0 bases, and 15 bases lay in between. Germline V gene data show CDR1 as SGHRS and CDR2 as YFSETQ. CDR3 in DNA: TGCGCCAGCAGCCTTACCCGGGTTTCTAGCACAGATACGCAGTATTTT. It is translated as CASSLTRVSSTDTQYF.

The chain links TRBV5-4 to TRBJ1-2, with 8 nucleotides matching TRBD1. V was pared by 4 bases and J by 3 bases, with 5 bases of the junction left unmatched. The CDR3 contains 14 residues. Germline CDR1 and CDR2: SGHNT and YYREEE (reference sequence). CDR3 protein: CASSIPGQDYGYTF. For the CDR3, the DNA is TGTGCCAGCAGCATCCCGGGACAGGACTATGGCTACACCTTC.

This clone was recorded only once. The chain's CDR3 is CASSYATAGYEQYF. The CDR3 nucleotides read TGTGCCAGCAGTTACGCGACAGCTGGATACGAGCAGTACTTC. This chain links TRBV6-5 with TRBJ2-7; D perhaps matches TRBD1 (5 bases). Trimming took off 2 bases at V and 4 bases at J, with 12 bases between the two ends. The V gene's germline CDR1 is MNHEY and CDR2 SVGAGI. CDR3 length equals 14 residues.

The V call is TRBV6-1, the J call TRBJ1-4, with a weak D call TRBD1 (6 bases). V gave up 2 bases and J gave up 7 bases, with 11 bases separating them. The CDR3 has 14 amino acids. The V gene's germline CDR1 is MNHNS and CDR2 SASEGT. CDR3 sequence: CASSELGRGEKLFF. Written as DNA, the CDR3 is TGTGCCAGCAGTGAACTTGGCAGGGGTGAAAAACTGTTTTTT.

V and J are TRBV5-6 and TRBJ1-5, with D tentatively TRBD1 (5 bases). The V end lost 4 bases, the J end lost 6 bases, and 17 bases lay between the germline ends. The V gene's germline CDR1 is SGHDT and CDR2 YYEEEE. The CDR3 extends over 15 amino acids. The CDR3 loop is CASSPPPGRRQPQHF. The CDR3 DNA reads TGTGCCAGCAGCCCTCCGCCAGGGCGACGTCAGCCCCAGCATTTT.

This chain's CDR3 is CASSRDPLDEQFF. The CDR3 coding sequence is TGTGCCAGCAGCCGCGACCCCCTAGATGAGCAGTTCTTC. The V call is TRBV11-1, the J call TRBJ2-1; no clear D. Germline values: CDR1 SGHAT, CDR2 FQDESV (reference sequence). V was cut by 5 bases and J by 8 bases, with 13 bases left in between. The CDR3 length is 13 residues. Combining the CDR3 with reference TRBV11-1 and TRBJ2-1 gives the whole variable domain EAEVAQSPRYKITEKSQAVAFWCDPISGHATLYWYRQILGQGPELLVQFQDESVVDDSQLPKDRFSAERLKGVDSTLKIQPAELGDSAMYLCASSRDPLDEQFFGPGTRLTVL.

This clone was counted once. The V gene is TRBV6-5, the J gene TRBJ2-5, with D perhaps matching TRBD2 (5 bases). This CDR3 is 14 amino acids long. Per germline, CDR1 MNHEY and CDR2 SVGAGI. V was clipped by 1 base and J by 5 bases, with 11 bases between them. Here the CDR3 DNA reads TGTGCCAGCAGTTACTGGGGAGTGAGGGAGACCCAGTACTTC. It yields the protein CASSYWGVRETQYF.

This rearrangement joins TRBV12-3 or TRBV12-4 to TRBJ1-1; D gene uncertain. The CDR3 is made up of 12 amino acids. The ends were cut back, 6 bases at V and 1 base at J, with 6 bases in the middle. The CDR3 DNA follows: TGTGCCAGCAGACCAGGGAACACTGAAGCTTTCTTT. This codes for CASRPGNTEAFF.

This clone was detected a few times. This chain links TRBV7-8 with TRBJ2-2; TRBD1 matches at 7 bases. The CDR3 is 15 residues long. CDR1 is SGHVS, CDR2 FQNEAQ, per germline. V was clipped by 5 bases and J by 4 bases; unmatched bases: 7. The CDR3, as DNA: TGTGCCAGCAGCCCCACAGGGGCTCGCACCGGGGAGCTGTTTTTT. Its translation is CASSPTGARTGELFF.

The chain couples TRBV29-1 to TRBJ2-1, with 7 positions matching TRBD1. Germline V lookup: CDR1 SQVTM, CDR2 ANQGSEA. The CDR3 sequence is 13 residues long. V lost 3 bases, J lost 12 bases, and 11 bases stayed unmatched. This chain's CDR3 is CSVDATVAGGQFF. The CDR3 nucleotides are TGCAGCGTTGACGCTACGGTGGCAGGGGGGCAGTTCTTC.

This chain joins TRBV5-1 and TRBJ1-4; D might be TRBD1 (5 bases). The CDR3 is 15 amino acids. V was shortened by 0 bases and J by 4 bases, with 10 bases between the two germline ends. Germline V lookup: CDR1 SGHRS, CDR2 YFSETQ. The CDR3 DNA reads as TGCGCCAGCAGCTTGGAAGGGGTCGGTAATGAAAAACTGTTTTTT. Encoded protein: CASSLEGVGNEKLFF.